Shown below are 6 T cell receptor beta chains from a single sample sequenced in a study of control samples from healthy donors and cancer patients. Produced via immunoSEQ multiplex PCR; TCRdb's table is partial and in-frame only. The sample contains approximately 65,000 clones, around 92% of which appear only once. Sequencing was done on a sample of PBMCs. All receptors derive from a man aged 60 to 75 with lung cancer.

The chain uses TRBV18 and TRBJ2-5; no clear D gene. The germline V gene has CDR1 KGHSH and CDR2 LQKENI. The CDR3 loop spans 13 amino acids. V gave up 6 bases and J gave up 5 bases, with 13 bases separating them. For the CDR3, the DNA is TGTGCCAGCTCCCCGCTTGGGATGGAGACCCAGTACTTC. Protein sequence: CASSPLGMETQYF.

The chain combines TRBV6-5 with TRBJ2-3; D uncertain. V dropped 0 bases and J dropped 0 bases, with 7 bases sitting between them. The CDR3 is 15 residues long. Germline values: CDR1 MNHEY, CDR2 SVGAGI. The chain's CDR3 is CASSYSGISTDTQYF. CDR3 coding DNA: TGTGCCAGCAGTTACTCAGGGATAAGCACAGATACGCAGTATTTT.

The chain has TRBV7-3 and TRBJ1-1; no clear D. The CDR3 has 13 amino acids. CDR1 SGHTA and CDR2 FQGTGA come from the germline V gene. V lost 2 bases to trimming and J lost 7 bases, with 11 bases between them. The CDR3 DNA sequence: TGTGCCAGCAGCTTAGGAGGGTTTGGTGAAGCTTTCTTT. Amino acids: CASSLGGFGEAFF. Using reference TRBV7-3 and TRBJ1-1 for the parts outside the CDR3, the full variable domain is GAGVSQTPSNKVTEKGKYVELRCDPISGHTALYWYRQSLGQGPEFLIYFQGTGAADDSGLPNDRFFAVRPEGSVSTLKIQRTERGDSAVYLCASSLGGFGEAFFGQGTRLTVV.

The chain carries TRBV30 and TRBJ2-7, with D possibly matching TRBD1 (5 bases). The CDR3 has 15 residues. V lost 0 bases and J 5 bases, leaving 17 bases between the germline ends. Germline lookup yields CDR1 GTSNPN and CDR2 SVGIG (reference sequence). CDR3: CAWSVYQGHADEQYF. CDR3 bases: TGTGCCTGGAGTGTCTATCAGGGCCACGCCGACGAGCAGTACTTC. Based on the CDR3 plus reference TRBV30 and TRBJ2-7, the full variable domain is SQTIHQWPATLVQPVGSPLSLECTVEGTSNPNLYWYRQAAGRGLQLLFYSVGIGQISSEVPQNLSASRPQDRQFILSSKKLLLSDSGFYLCAWSVYQGHADEQYFGPGTRLTVT.

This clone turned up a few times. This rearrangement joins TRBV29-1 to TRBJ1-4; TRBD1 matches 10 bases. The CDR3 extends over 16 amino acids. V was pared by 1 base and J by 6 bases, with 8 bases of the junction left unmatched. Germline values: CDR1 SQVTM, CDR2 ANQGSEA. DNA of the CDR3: TGCAGCGTTGAAGCCGGCGGACAGGGGGTGTATGAAAAACTGTTTTTT. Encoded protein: CSVEAGGQGVYEKLFF.

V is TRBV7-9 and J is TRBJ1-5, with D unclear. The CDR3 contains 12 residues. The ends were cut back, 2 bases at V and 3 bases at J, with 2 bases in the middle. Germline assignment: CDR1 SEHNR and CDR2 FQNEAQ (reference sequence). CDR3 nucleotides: TGTGCCAGCAGCTTATCCAATCAGCCCCAGCATTTT. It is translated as CASSLSNQPQHF.